This is a list of T cell receptor beta chains from one sample in a study of metastatic and nonmetastatic thyroid tumors. TCRdb re-called the PCR reads via MiXCR. The sample lists roughly 40,000 clones, 15% to 20% occurring once. The sample comprised blood. All receptors come from a female donor with papillary thyroid cancer or a benign thyroid nodule (not recorded which). Some clones in this sample may be carry-over from other donors' samples. Both conserved end residues are part of each CDR3. Fields, in order: V gene, D gene, J gene, clone size, CDR3 DNA, CDR3 protein. The D gene is left open where the match is weak. Clone sizes are given selectively: once, few, many, or a class where the clone is expanded.

v_gene: TRBV6-2/TRBV6-3; d_gene: NA; j_gene: TRBJ1-6; abundance: few; CDR3nt: TGTGCCAGCAGTACCAGGGGTAATTTACCCCTCCACTTT; CDR3aa: CASSTRGNLPLHF
v_gene: TRBV5-6; d_gene: NA; j_gene: TRBJ2-3; abundance: many; CDR3nt: TGTGCCAGCAGCTTGAACGGGGTCAGCACAGATACGCAGTATTTT; CDR3aa: CASSLNGVSTDTQYF
v_gene: TRBV9; d_gene: NA; j_gene: TRBJ2-1; abundance: few; CDR3nt: TGTGCCAGCAGCGTAGAAACAGGGAGGTACAATGAGCAGTTCTTC; CDR3aa: CASSVETGRYNEQFF
v_gene: TRBV27; d_gene: NA; j_gene: TRBJ2-7; abundance: NA; CDR3nt: TGTGCCAGCGCGATCTGTGGGCCCTCCTACGAGCAGTACTTC; CDR3aa: CASAICGPSYEQYF
v_gene: TRBV7-3; d_gene: NA; j_gene: TRBJ2-1; abundance: many; CDR3nt: TGTGCCAGCAGCTTATGGGGACAAAACAGGGTGTACAATGAGCAGTTCTTC; CDR3aa: CASSLWGQNRVYNEQFF
v_gene: TRBV19; d_gene: NA; j_gene: TRBJ1-2; abundance: medium-sized; CDR3nt: TGTGCCAGTAGTATCGAGAATCTGCACACCTTC; CDR3aa: CASSIENLHTF
v_gene: TRBV20-1; d_gene: NA; j_gene: TRBJ2-1; abundance: NA; CDR3nt: TGCAGTGCTACCGACCCGTTTGGCTCCTACAATGAGCAGTTCTTC; CDR3aa: CSATDPFGSYNEQFF
v_gene: TRBV5-1; d_gene: NA; j_gene: TRBJ2-3; abundance: many; CDR3nt: TGCGCCAGCAGCTTCGAGACAGCGCGCACAGATACGCAGTATTTT; CDR3aa: CASSFETARTDTQYF
v_gene: TRBV6-1; d_gene: NA; j_gene: TRBJ2-5; abundance: many; CDR3nt: TGTGCCAGCTGGACTGTCCAAGAGACCCAGTACTTC; CDR3aa: CASWTVQETQYF
v_gene: TRBV7-2; d_gene: NA; j_gene: TRBJ2-5; abundance: many; CDR3nt: TGTGCCAGCAGCTTACCCGGACAAGAGACCCAGTACTTC; CDR3aa: CASSLPGQETQYF
v_gene: TRBV20-1; d_gene: TRBD1; j_gene: TRBJ2-2; abundance: NA; CDR3nt: TGCAGTGCTATCGTGAGGGGGCGAACCGGGGAGCTGTTTTTT; CDR3aa: CSAIVRGRTGELFF
v_gene: TRBV11-2; d_gene: NA; j_gene: TRBJ2-7; abundance: NA; CDR3nt: TGTGCCATCAGTCGGAGAGGGATCCACGAGCAGTACTTC; CDR3aa: CAISRRGIHEQYF
v_gene: TRBV20-1; d_gene: NA; j_gene: TRBJ2-7; abundance: many; CDR3nt: TGCAGTGCTAGTGGGGGCGGGACGGGGAGCTCCTACGAGCAGTACTTC; CDR3aa: CSASGGGTGSSYEQYF
v_gene: TRBV19; d_gene: TRBD2; j_gene: TRBJ2-1; abundance: many; CDR3nt: TGTGCCCGTAGTCCGGGACTAGAATTTGAGCAGTTCTTC; CDR3aa: CARSPGLEFEQFF
v_gene: TRBV6-1; d_gene: TRBD1; j_gene: TRBJ2-7; abundance: NA; CDR3nt: TGTGCCAGCAGCCGCCTCGGACAGGGATACTACGAGCAGTACTTC; CDR3aa: CASSRLGQGYYEQYF
v_gene: TRBV4-2; d_gene: TRBD2; j_gene: TRBJ2-3; abundance: many; CDR3nt: TGTGCCAGCAGCCAAGTCTCTAGCGGGAGCGGGGGCACAGATACGCAGTATTTT; CDR3aa: CASSQVSSGSGGTDTQYF
v_gene: TRBV28; d_gene: NA; j_gene: TRBJ2-1; abundance: many; CDR3nt: TGTGCCAGCAGTCGAGGGGGAGTCTACAATGAGCAGTTCTTC; CDR3aa: CASSRGGVYNEQFF
v_gene: TRBV7-2; d_gene: NA; j_gene: TRBJ2-7; abundance: many; CDR3nt: TGTGCCAGCAGCTTAGGGGGGGGGCCCGAGCAGTACTTC; CDR3aa: CASSLGGGPEQYF
v_gene: TRBV7-3; d_gene: NA; j_gene: TRBJ2-7; abundance: NA; CDR3nt: TGTGCCAGCAGCCCGCCCGCTGAGGAACCCGAGGTCGTGCAGTACTTC; CDR3aa: CASSPPAEEPEVVQYF
v_gene: TRBV28; d_gene: NA; j_gene: TRBJ2-1; abundance: many; CDR3nt: TGTGCCAGCAGTTCACCACAACTAGGTTTCTACAATGAGCAGTTCTTC; CDR3aa: CASSSPQLGFYNEQFF
v_gene: TRBV27; d_gene: TRBD1; j_gene: TRBJ2-4; abundance: once; CDR3nt: TGTGCCAGCAGTTGGGACAGGTGGTCAAACATTCAGTACTTC; CDR3aa: CASSWDRWSNIQYF
v_gene: TRBV12-3/TRBV12-4; d_gene: NA; j_gene: TRBJ1-1; abundance: medium-sized; CDR3nt: TGTGCCAGCAGTCTCGTAGGGGTACGGGGCACTGAAGCTTTCTTT; CDR3aa: CASSLVGVRGTEAFF
v_gene: TRBV5-1; d_gene: TRBD2; j_gene: TRBJ2-3; abundance: NA; CDR3nt: TGCGCCAGCAGCGGTCCCGGGACTAGCGGAGTCAGCACAGATACGAAGTATTTT; CDR3aa: CASSGPGTSGVSTDTKYF
v_gene: TRBV20-1; d_gene: TRBD1; j_gene: TRBJ2-5; abundance: many; CDR3nt: TGCAGTGCTAGGAGGGGGCCAGGGACACATAGGGAGACCCAGTACTTC; CDR3aa: CSARRGPGTHRETQYF
v_gene: TRBV28; d_gene: NA; j_gene: TRBJ1-1; abundance: many; CDR3nt: TGTGCCAGCAGTTCCCCCCGGCCGATGAACACTGAAGCTTTCTTT; CDR3aa: CASSSPRPMNTEAFF
v_gene: TRBV5-1; d_gene: TRBD1; j_gene: TRBJ1-4; abundance: many; CDR3nt: TGCGCCAGCAGACCTGGGACAGTCGAAAATGAAAAACTGTTTTTT; CDR3aa: CASRPGTVENEKLFF
v_gene: TRBV19; d_gene: NA; j_gene: TRBJ2-1; abundance: many; CDR3nt: TGTGCCAGTAGTGATGATCAGGGCTCCTACAATGAGCAGTTCTTC; CDR3aa: CASSDDQGSYNEQFF
v_gene: TRBV2; d_gene: NA; j_gene: TRBJ2-5; abundance: many; CDR3nt: TGTGCCAGCAGTGGCCCCGAGACCCAGTACTTC; CDR3aa: CASSGPETQYF
v_gene: TRBV9; d_gene: NA; j_gene: TRBJ1-5; abundance: NA; CDR3nt: TGTGTCAGCAGCGTAGACGGTAGCAATAAGCACCAGCATTTT; CDR3aa: CVSSVDGSNKHQHF
v_gene: TRBV29-1; d_gene: TRBD1; j_gene: TRBJ1-2; abundance: many; CDR3nt: TGCAGCGTTGAAAAACAGGGGGCCGTCGGCCCACACACCTTC; CDR3aa: CSVEKQGAVGPHTF
v_gene: TRBV6-1; d_gene: NA; j_gene: TRBJ1-6; abundance: NA; CDR3nt: TGTGCCAGCAGTGACAGGGAAGAATCACCCCTCCACTTT; CDR3aa: CASSDREESPLHF
v_gene: TRBV28; d_gene: TRBD2; j_gene: TRBJ2-3; abundance: many; CDR3nt: TGTGCCAGCAGTTCGGCGGGAGTGTCAGATACGCAGTATTTT; CDR3aa: CASSSAGVSDTQYF
v_gene: TRBV5-1; d_gene: NA; j_gene: TRBJ2-7; abundance: many; CDR3nt: TGCGCCAGCAGCGTCGGGACATCGCGGGTCGAGCAGTACTTC; CDR3aa: CASSVGTSRVEQYF
v_gene: TRBV4-1; d_gene: NA; j_gene: TRBJ1-2; abundance: many; CDR3nt: TGCGCCAGCAGCCAAGCCGCCGGATCTAACTATGGCTACACCTTC; CDR3aa: CASSQAAGSNYGYTF
v_gene: TRBV7-9; d_gene: TRBD1; j_gene: TRBJ2-1; abundance: many; CDR3nt: TGTGCCAGCAGCTTACACGGGACAGGGGACAATGAGCAGTTCTTC; CDR3aa: CASSLHGTGDNEQFF
v_gene: TRBV30; d_gene: TRBD1; j_gene: TRBJ1-5; abundance: many; CDR3nt: TGTGCCTGGAGTGTATCGGACAGGGCGAATAGCAATCAGCCCCAGCATTTT; CDR3aa: CAWSVSDRANSNQPQHF
v_gene: TRBV20-1; d_gene: TRBD1; j_gene: TRBJ1-2; abundance: few; CDR3nt: TGCAGTGCTGGGACAGGGCGGGACTATGGCTACACCTTC; CDR3aa: CSAGTGRDYGYTF
v_gene: TRBV7-3; d_gene: NA; j_gene: TRBJ2-5; abundance: many; CDR3nt: TGTGCCAGCAGCAAGACGGGGGCTAAAACTCGGGAGACCCAGTACTTC; CDR3aa: CASSKTGAKTRETQYF
v_gene: TRBV15; d_gene: TRBD1; j_gene: TRBJ2-7; abundance: many; CDR3nt: TGTGCCACCAGCAGAGATCTCGGACAGGGTTCCTACGAGCAGTACTTC; CDR3aa: CATSRDLGQGSYEQYF
v_gene: TRBV20-1; d_gene: NA; j_gene: TRBJ2-3; abundance: NA; CDR3nt: TGCAGTGCTCGGGCCCTCAGCACAGATACGCAGTATTTT; CDR3aa: CSARALSTDTQYF
v_gene: TRBV12-3/TRBV12-4; d_gene: NA; j_gene: TRBJ2-7; abundance: few; CDR3nt: TGTGCCAGCAGTTTATCTCTCCAGGGCGGAGACGAGCAGTACTTC; CDR3aa: CASSLSLQGGDEQYF
v_gene: TRBV9; d_gene: NA; j_gene: TRBJ1-3; abundance: many; CDR3nt: TGTGCCAGCAGCGTAGTGGAGGACGTTGGTGGAAACACCATATATTTT; CDR3aa: CASSVVEDVGGNTIYF
v_gene: TRBV14; d_gene: TRBD1; j_gene: TRBJ1-2; abundance: many; CDR3nt: TGTGCCAGCAGCCCATCCCTGGGACAGGGGCTTGGCTACACCTTC; CDR3aa: CASSPSLGQGLGYTF
v_gene: TRBV28; d_gene: NA; j_gene: TRBJ1-2; abundance: many; CDR3nt: TGTGCCAGCAGTACCCTCTCTAGCGGACAGTACTATGGCTACACCTTC; CDR3aa: CASSTLSSGQYYGYTF
v_gene: TRBV2; d_gene: NA; j_gene: TRBJ1-1; abundance: many; CDR3nt: TGTGCCAGCAGTGAAAGGAGGGTGGGTGAAGCTTTCTTT; CDR3aa: CASSERRVGEAFF
v_gene: TRBV28; d_gene: NA; j_gene: TRBJ2-5; abundance: NA; CDR3nt: TGTGCCAGCAAAAAAGAGGGTTCTAGCCTGGAGACCCAGTACTTC; CDR3aa: CASKKEGSSLETQYF
v_gene: TRBV6-1; d_gene: TRBD1; j_gene: TRBJ1-5; abundance: few; CDR3nt: TGTGCCAGCAGGTCGGACAGGGACAAGCCCCAGCATTTT; CDR3aa: CASRSDRDKPQHF
v_gene: TRBV12-3/TRBV12-4; d_gene: TRBD2; j_gene: TRBJ2-1; abundance: many; CDR3nt: TGTGCCAGCAGTTTAAGACAAAACGAAGCGGGAGGGCCTTGTAATGAGCAGTTCTTC; CDR3aa: CASSLRQNEAGGPCNEQFF
v_gene: TRBV6-1; d_gene: NA; j_gene: TRBJ1-1; abundance: few; CDR3nt: TGTGCCAGCAGTGGTCGATCCGGCTGGGGCGCTGAAGCTTTCTTT; CDR3aa: CASSGRSGWGAEAFF
v_gene: TRBV27; d_gene: NA; j_gene: TRBJ1-1; abundance: many; CDR3nt: TGTGCCAGCAGTTCCGGACGGCTAAACACTGAAGCTTTCTTT; CDR3aa: CASSSGRLNTEAFF
v_gene: TRBV20-1; d_gene: TRBD1; j_gene: TRBJ1-4; abundance: many; CDR3nt: TGCAGTGCTAGACGACCGCCCCTGACAGGGGGAAAACTGTTTTTT; CDR3aa: CSARRPPLTGGKLFF
v_gene: TRBV20-1; d_gene: NA; j_gene: TRBJ2-7; abundance: NA; CDR3nt: TGCAGTGCTAGAGCCAGGGGATGGGGCGAGCAGTACTTC; CDR3aa: CSARARGWGEQYF